The clone carrying this T cell receptor (beta chain) was counted a single time. The antigen is not known. TCRdb re-called the reads through MiXCR, storing one row per CDR3 protein. The sample includes about 770,000 distinct CDR3 sequences, just under 30% of them seen just once. The sample belongs to a study of T cell repertoires in cytomegalovirus infection. Overall study: Selection of CMV epitopes for the study included recently identified HLA-C-restricted and well-studied HLA-B-restricted ones. CMV infection and matching HLA type were both indicated by public TCR beta signatures. Study observations and caveats: The response measured ex vivo was dominated by TCR beta clonotypes (HLA-C-restricted and CMV-specific). CMV carriers with the relevant HLA were identified by cumulative public TCR beta family frequency.

The CDR3 sequence is 12 residues long. Looked up from germline, CDR1 is MNHEY and CDR2 is SMNVEV (reference sequence). V was shortened by 10 bases and J by 2 bases, with 11 bases between the two germline ends. The sequence came from a human donor in good health (CMV status not recorded). Some clones in this sample may be carry-over from other donors' samples. The chain carries TRBV27 and TRBJ1-2; D gene uncertain. The sequenced sample was cultured CD8+ T cells from PBMCs, obtained from culture after CMV antigen stimulation. CDR3 nucleotide sequence: TGTGCCACCTTGACCCTGAACTATGGCTACACCTTC. It specifies CATLTLNYGYTF.